The entry below describes one T cell receptor (beta chain). Its target is not known. The missing CDR3 end, 3 residues past where the read stops, is filled in from the germline J gene. TCRdb keeps only in-frame clones here, not all; method: immunoSEQ multiplex PCR. The sample was found to contain about 2,500 clones, and every one recurs. CDR3 length equals 14 residues. Looked up from germline, CDR1 is SEHNR and CDR2 is FQNEAQ (reference sequence). The data originate from a study of T cell clonality in common variable immunodeficiency. Findings and caveats of the study: Shared TCRbeta clones were fewer between CVID subjects than controls. Fewer deletions and N-nucleotide insertions were reportedly seen in common variable immunodeficiency TCR beta sequences. TCRbeta clonality was increased in CVID versus healthy controls.

No CVID subject was ill or on immunomodulatory drugs when sampled. This sequence was found in a human donor with common variable immunodeficiency. Sequences were obtained from peripheral blood mononuclear cells. V and J are TRBV7-9 and TRBJ1-6; D is unclear. The part of the CDR3 DNA that was read is TGTGCCAGCAGCTTAGCTTTGGGCGACACAACC. It is translated as CASSLALGDTT. The full CDR3 reads CASSLALGDTTLHF.